A selection of T cell receptor beta chains follows, all from one sample in a study of early stage breast cancer tumors. The table came from immunoSEQ multiplex PCR; TCRdb's copy has only in-frame clones and leaves some out. The repertoire consists of about 63,000 clones, with roughly 80% occurring once and the leading ten covering roughly 3.5%. Sequencing was performed on blood. Receptor source: a person under 45 with breast cancer. Each CDR3 is given with its conserved first and last residue. D genes are given only for firm matches. A row's size may be missing; if present it is once, few, many or a size class.

clone_size	j_call	v_call	d_call	cdr3_nt	cdr3_aa
few	TRBJ2-7	TRBV18	TRBD2	TGTGCCAGCTCACCACCGGGGTGGACGGGAGGGCAGGTAAAGCAGTACTTC	CASSPPGWTGGQVKQYF
NA	TRBJ2-4	TRBV30	NA	TGTGCCTGGGGGTTAGGGGCCAAAAACATTCAGTACTTC	CAWGLGAKNIQYF
NA	TRBJ1-1	TRBV28	TRBD1	TGTGCCAGCAGTTTAGAATACAGGGGGAACACTGAAGCTTTCTTT	CASSLEYRGNTEAFF
NA	TRBJ1-1	TRBV6-5	NA	TGTGCCAGCAGTTCGACAGGACTTCCGAACACTGAAGCTTTCTTT	CASSSTGLPNTEAFF
once	TRBJ2-1	TRBV4-1	NA	TGCGCCAGCAGCCAAGATATCGACCCCTTCTATGAGCAGTTCTTC	CASSQDIDPFYEQFF
NA	TRBJ1-1	TRBV4-1	NA	TGCGCCAGCAGCCCCATGGGTCCCCTGAACACTGAAGCTTTCTTT	CASSPMGPLNTEAFF
NA	TRBJ1-1	TRBV4-2	NA	TGTGCCAGCAGCCAAGGCGGGTGGCGTCCTGAAGCTTTCTTT	CASSQGGWRPEAFF
NA	TRBJ2-7	TRBV7-6	NA	TGTGCCAGCAGCTTGACGGACAGTCCCTACGAGCAGTACTTC	CASSLTDSPYEQYF
NA	TRBJ2-7	TRBV5-1	NA	TGCGCCAGCAGGCCCGAGATCGGGACGGAGACCTACGAGCAGTACTTC	CASRPEIGTETYEQYF
few	TRBJ1-1	TRBV10-3	TRBD1	TGTGCCATCAGTCATCAGGGGGAAGGCACTGAAGCTTTCTTT	CAISHQGEGTEAFF
few	TRBJ1-5	TRBV27	NA	TGTGCCAGCAGTGCCCAGTACCATCAGCCCCAGCATTTT	CASSAQYHQPQHF
NA	TRBJ2-1	TRBV27	TRBD2	TGTGCCAGCAGTCCGGGACTAGCTAGCGAGCAGTTCTTC	CASSPGLASEQFF
NA	TRBJ2-1	TRBV29-1	TRBD1	TGCAGCGTTGCCTCGGGACAGGGGGCGTACAATGAGCAGTTCTTC	CSVASGQGAYNEQFF
NA	TRBJ2-3	TRBV30	TRBD2	TGTGCCAGTAGCGGGAGGGCCGAAGATACGCAGTATTTT	CASSGRAEDTQYF
NA	TRBJ2-5	TRBV18	NA	TGTGCCAGCTCACCACAAGGGGGGCAAGAGACCCAGTACTTC	CASSPQGGQETQYF
NA	TRBJ1-4	TRBV30	NA	TGTGCCTGGAACCGACCGGTTGGGGGTCCAACTAATGAAAAACTGTTTTTT	CAWNRPVGGPTNEKLFF
NA	TRBJ1-1	TRBV14	NA	TGTGCCAGCAGCCAAGGATGGGGACTGGCGAACACTGAAGCTTTCTTT	CASSQGWGLANTEAFF
NA	TRBJ1-1	TRBV7-9	NA	TGTGCCAGCAGCCGACTGGAGGGAGCTTTCTTT	CASSRLEGAFF
NA	TRBJ2-7	TRBV11-3	NA	TGTGCCAGCAGCTTAGATCGGCTAGCCTCGCTTCACGAGCAGTACTTC	CASSLDRLASLHEQYF
NA	TRBJ2-5	TRBV19	NA	TGTGCCAGTAGTCTAAGGGGACCGGGACAAGGGAAAGAGACCCAGTACTTC	CASSLRGPGQGKETQYF
few	TRBJ1-2	TRBV7-2	NA	TGTGCCAGCAGCAACCGTGGGACGAGGGGTGTGGGCTACACCTTC	CASSNRGTRGVGYTF
NA	TRBJ1-1	TRBV5-1	NA	TGCGCCAGCAGCTTGATTCCGGTATTGAACACTGAAGCTTTCTTT	CASSLIPVLNTEAFF
NA	TRBJ2-1	TRBV9	TRBD2	TGTGCCAGCAGCGTGACTAGCGGGAAATTCAATGAGCAGTTCTTC	CASSVTSGKFNEQFF
NA	TRBJ2-7	TRBV11-2	NA	TGTGCCAGCAGCTCCCCCACGGGACTTAGGTCCGAGCAGTACTTC	CASSSPTGLRSEQYF
NA	TRBJ1-1	TRBV6-5	NA	TGTGCCAGCAGTGCCCGGGGGGGCGGTACTGAAGCTTTCTTT	CASSARGGGTEAFF
few	TRBJ1-3	TRBV19	TRBD1	TGTGCCAGTAGTCCGGACAGGGGTCCCTCTGGAAACACCATATATTTT	CASSPDRGPSGNTIYF
NA	TRBJ2-1	TRBV7-2	NA	TGTGCCAGCAGCCTGAGAGGGGGGCTAGCGGAGGCCTCCTACAATGAGCAGTTCTTC	CASSLRGGLAEASYNEQFF
once	TRBJ2-3	TRBV4-2	NA	TGTGCCAGCAGCCAGCTTCTCGGGACCGTAGGGGATACGCAGTATTTT	CASSQLLGTVGDTQYF
once	TRBJ2-7	TRBV12-5	NA	TGTGCTAGTGGTTTAGGTCAGGGCTCCTACGAGCAGTACTTC	CASGLGQGSYEQYF
few	TRBJ2-7	TRBV27	NA	TGTGCCAGCCGTCTCTCTAGGTTGCGGGACGAGCAGTACTTC	CASRLSRLRDEQYF
few	TRBJ1-3	TRBV5-1	NA	TGCGCCAGCAGCTATTCCGGGGGCTCTGGAAACACCATATATTTT	CASSYSGGSGNTIYF
NA	TRBJ2-5	TRBV15	TRBD2	TGTGCCACCAGCAGGGGAGGGACCCAAGAGACCCAGTACTTC	CATSRGGTQETQYF
NA	TRBJ2-1	TRBV5-1	NA	TGCGCCAGCAGCTTGGCCGGACAGCGCAATGAGCAGTTCTTC	CASSLAGQRNEQFF
NA	TRBJ1-1	TRBV7-3	NA	TGTGCCAGCAGCTTAAATAAGGACACTGAAGCTTTCTTT	CASSLNKDTEAFF
NA	TRBJ1-5	TRBV5-1	TRBD1	TGCGCCAGCAGCTTAACCGGGACAGGGGATCAGCCCCAGCATTTT	CASSLTGTGDQPQHF
NA	TRBJ2-5	TRBV29-1	NA	TGCAGCGTGAACTCCGGGACAATGCAGTACTTC	CSVNSGTMQYF
few	TRBJ1-1	TRBV2	NA	TGTGCCAGCCGGATCATTGAAGCTTTCTTT	CASRIIEAFF
NA	TRBJ2-3	TRBV9	NA	TGTGCCAGCAGCGAGCGGACCGCGAACGTGAACACAGATACGCAGTATTTT	CASSERTANVNTDTQYF
NA	TRBJ1-1	TRBV27	NA	TGTGCCAGCAGTTTTTCCAGGGGCAGCGACACTGAAGCTTTCTTT	CASSFSRGSDTEAFF
NA	TRBJ2-5	TRBV7-9	TRBD1	TGTGCCAGCAGCCCCCGTACGACAGGGCTACAAGAGACCCAGTACTTC	CASSPRTTGLQETQYF
NA	TRBJ1-2	TRBV12-5	NA	TGTGCTAGTGGTTTGGTTGGGGGGGGAAACTATGGCTACACCTTC	CASGLVGGGNYGYTF
NA	TRBJ2-5	TRBV5-4	TRBD2	TGTGCCAGCGGTCGTGGGAGGGGAGAGACCCAGTACTTC	CASGRGRGETQYF
NA	TRBJ2-1	TRBV25-1	NA	TGTGCCAGCAGGCTCAATGAGCAGTTCTTC	CASRLNEQFF
once	TRBJ1-2	TRBV19	TRBD1	TGTGCCAGCCGGGGACAGGGAGTAATCGGCTACACCTTC	CASRGQGVIGYTF
NA	TRBJ2-6	TRBV19	NA	TGTGCCAGTAGTCCCACTGGGGCCAACGTCCTGACTTTC	CASSPTGANVLTF
NA	TRBJ1-1	TRBV5-1	NA	TGCGCCAGCAGCTCCTTGACCGGGAACACTGAAGCTTTCTTT	CASSSLTGNTEAFF
few	TRBJ1-5	TRBV10-3	NA	TGTGCCATCAGTGACGCGGGTATGGACCAGCATTTT	CAISDAGMDQHF
NA	TRBJ2-7	TRBV4-1	TRBD2	TGCGCCAGCAGCCTCCCGTCGGGGGGATCCCACGAGCAGTACTTC	CASSLPSGGSHEQYF
NA	TRBJ1-1	TRBV18	TRBD1	TGTGCCAGCTCACCCCAGGGGGGTAGAACTGAAGCTTTCTTT	CASSPQGGRTEAFF
NA	TRBJ1-2	TRBV5-1	NA	TGCGCCAGCAGCTTGAACGCTAACTATGGCTACACCTTC	CASSLNANYGYTF
NA	TRBJ1-1	TRBV4-1	NA	TGCGCCAGCAGCCAAGATGACAGACTCACTGAAGCTTTCTTT	CASSQDDRLTEAFF
NA	TRBJ2-2	TRBV4-3	TRBD1	TGCGCCAGCAGCCAAGATGCCAGGGGGCACTGGGAGCTGTTTTTT	CASSQDARGHWELFF
NA	TRBJ2-1	TRBV6-6	NA	TGTGCCAGCAGTTACAGTGGGGGCGCGGGGAAGAATGAGCAGTTCTTC	CASSYSGGAGKNEQFF
NA	TRBJ2-1	TRBV30	NA	TGTGCCTGGAGTCCCGGGACTGGTGGATGGTCCTACAATGAGCAGTTCTTC	CAWSPGTGGWSYNEQFF
NA	TRBJ2-1	TRBV7-6	TRBD2	TGTGCCAGCAGCTTAGCCAGACAGGGGTCACTAGCGGGAGGAACCTACAATGAGCAGTTCTTC	CASSLARQGSLAGGTYNEQFF
NA	TRBJ1-2	TRBV6-5	TRBD1	TGTGCCAGCAGCCCACAGGGGGGGAATTTCGGCTACACCTTC	CASSPQGGNFGYTF
few	TRBJ1-1	TRBV18	NA	TGTGCCAGCTCACCACGGGAGTCAGAAGCTTTCTTT	CASSPRESEAFF
NA	TRBJ1-4	TRBV7-9	TRBD1	TGTGCCAGCAGCTCAGGACAGGGGGCGATGAATGAAAAACTGTTTTTT	CASSSGQGAMNEKLFF
NA	TRBJ2-7	TRBV30	NA	TGTGCCTGGAGTAAACAGGGAGGCGAGCAGTACTTC	CAWSKQGGEQYF
NA	TRBJ2-3	TRBV30	NA	TGTGCCTGGAATGGATTCGGCACAGATACGCAGTATTTT	CAWNGFGTDTQYF